This T cell receptor (beta chain) was captured in a study of PD-1 blockade in classical Hodgkin lymphoma. General study results and limits: The authors have not defined what causes the repertoire differences, possibly disease activity or prior therapy. CD4+ TCR diversity, unlike CD8+, rose significantly by C4D1.

The CDR3 covers 13 residues. V lost 5 bases, J lost 4 bases, and 9 bases lay in between. CDR1 and CDR2 (germline): SGHAT, FQNNGV. Patients all relapsed after autologous stem cell transplantation, and there was variation in brentuximab vedotin exposure. By proportion, this clone is large. The antigen is not known. Here immunoSEQ multiplex PCR was the method, and the copy in TCRdb shows in-frame clones only, minus some. The profile shows around 15,000 clones, approximately 88% of them singletons. J is TRBJ1-3 and V is TRBV11-2, with D tentatively TRBD1 (6 bases). The material sequenced was peripheral blood mononuclear cells (PBMCs), taken before the second cycle of nivolumab. The origin of this receptor is a human donor with classical Hodgkin lymphoma. CDR3 sequence: CASSRGAGNTIYF. CDR3 nucleotide sequence: TGTGCCAGCAGCCGGGGGGCCGGAAACACCATATATTTT.